Shown below are 28 T cell receptor beta chains from a single sample sequenced in a study of a mutant IDH1 vaccine in newly diagnosed glioma (dated by TCRdb to about 2021). The time point label on this specimen signifies: baseline, week 1 (first vaccination visit). Taken with the paper, the label for treatment or condition translates to: pre-vaccination baseline after standard-of-care therapy. Libraries came from the immunoSEQ multiplex PCR assay. What TCRdb holds here is the immuneACCESS table cut down to in-frame rearrangements. Part of the clones is not present; checked against another copy, under half of the missing clones reflect an unresolved V gene, and the others are unexplained. This sample gives approximately 70,000 clones in total; 65% to 90% of them show up just once. The ten biggest clones cover roughly 2.6% of the sample. The specimen comprised PBMCs, sampled from a glioma patient treated with radiotherapy, temozolomide or both. The receptors were gathered from a man aged 25 to 40 with glioma.

This clone was seen a few times. The chain employs TRBV11-2 and TRBJ2-3, with unresolved D. Germline CDR1 is SGHAT and CDR2 is FQNNGV. The CDR3 spans 12 residues. V was shortened by 2 bases and J by 5 bases, with 5 bases between the two germline ends. CDR3 region: CASSLNGDTQYF. In DNA form, the CDR3 reads TGTGCCAGCAGCTTAAATGGAGATACGCAGTATTTT.

V and J are TRBV6-6 and TRBJ2-7; D possibly matches TRBD1 or TRBD2 (5 bases each). Trimming removed 0 bases at V and 2 bases at J, with 11 bases between. The CDR3 has 15 amino acids. Germline V gene sequence: CDR1 MNHNY, CDR2 SVGAGI (reference sequence). The CDR3 sequence is CASSYSGDRPYEQYF. Here the CDR3 DNA reads TGTGCCAGCAGTTACTCGGGGGACCGACCCTACGAGCAGTACTTC.

This chain uses TRBV9 with TRBJ1-2; D gene unclear. The CDR3 extends over 15 amino acids. V was pared by 0 bases and J by 3 bases, with 12 bases between. Germline CDR1 reads SGDLS; CDR2 reads YYNGEE. This CDR3 is CASSVGATHYYGYTF. In DNA, the CDR3 is TGTGCCAGCAGCGTAGGGGCGACACACTACTATGGCTACACCTTC.

The CDR3 sequence is CASSQANRDSAYEQYF. The CDR3 DNA is TGTGCCAGCAGCCAAGCGAACCGGGACAGCGCCTACGAGCAGTACTTC. The genes are TRBV4-2 and TRBJ2-7; 7 nucleotides align to TRBD1. The trim removed 1 base at V and 2 bases at J, leaving 8 bases unmatched. CDR1 is LGHNA and CDR2 is YNFKEQ in the germline V gene. This CDR3 has 16 amino acids.

The V and J genes are TRBV29-1 and TRBJ2-1, with D perhaps TRBD1 or TRBD2 (5 bases each). The length of the CDR3 is 16 residues. Per the germline V gene, CDR1 is SQVTM and CDR2 is ANQGSEA. V lost 0 bases, J lost 4 bases, and 16 bases lay in between. DNA of the CDR3: TGCAGCGTTGAAGACCGTATGGGACGAACGTACAATGAGCAGTTCTTC. This codes for CSVEDRMGRTYNEQFF.

This chain joins TRBV18 and TRBJ2-3; no clear D. The CDR3 runs to 13 residues. Germline V gives CDR1 KGHSH, CDR2 LQKENI. Trimming cost V 3 bases and J 9 bases, with 13 bases left between them. CDR3 region: CASSPIDSYTQYF. DNA of the CDR3: TGTGCCAGCTCACCGATTGACTCATACACGCAGTATTTT.

The J gene is TRBJ2-1, the V gene TRBV18; perhaps TRBD1 as D (5 bases). V lost 4 bases and J lost 1, with 5 bases in between. CDR3 length equals 13 residues. The germline V gene encodes CDR1 KGHSH and CDR2 LQKENI. CDR3 coding DNA: TGTGCCAGCTCACAGGGGTCCTACAATGAGCAGTTCTTC. As protein: CASSQGSYNEQFF.

V is TRBV11-2 and J is TRBJ2-1; maybe TRBD2 (5 bases). The CDR3 spans 15 residues. The germline CDR1 and CDR2 sequences are SGHAT and FQNNGV. V was pared by 5 bases and J by 0 bases, with 11 bases between. The CDR3 DNA reads TGTGCCAGCAGCCATCCGGGGTCCTCCTACAATGAGCAGTTCTTC. Translating gives CASSHPGSSYNEQFF.

The rearrangement links TRBV4-1 to TRBJ2-3; TRBD2 aligns across 12 bases. The germline V gene encodes CDR1 MGHRA and CDR2 YSYEKL. CDR3 length: 16 amino acids. V shed 6 bases and J 2 bases; nucleotides not matched to a gene: 6. The DNA for the CDR3 is TGCGCCAGCAGTGCAGGACTAGCGGGGACCACAGATACGCAGTATTTT. It codes for CASSAGLAGTTDTQYF.

V gene TRBV19 combines with J gene TRBJ1-5; no reliable D call. This CDR3 is 15 amino acids long. Trimming took off 1 base at V and 0 bases at J, with 7 bases between the two ends. The germline gives CDR1 LNHDA, CDR2 SQIVND (reference sequence). Here the CDR3 reads CASSIGQYSNQPQHF. The CDR3 coding sequence is TGTGCCAGTAGTATAGGGCAGTATAGCAATCAGCCCCAGCATTTT.

V and J are TRBV19 and TRBJ1-1; 11 positions agree with TRBD1. The J segment lost 8 bases and the V segment lost 3 bases, leaving 8 bases of the junction unmatched. The CDR3 is 15 amino acids. CDR1 and CDR2 from the germline V gene are LNHDA and SQIVND (reference sequence). Here the CDR3 DNA reads TGTGCCAGTAGTATCGACCGGGACAGGGGGACGGAAGCTTTCTTT. Encoded protein: CASSIDRDRGTEAFF. The full variable domain, its missing parts supplied by reference TRBV19 and TRBJ1-1, is DGGITQSPKYLFRKEGQNVTLSCEQNLNHDAMYWYRQDPGQGLRLIYYSQIVNDFQKGDIAEGYSVSREKKESFPLTVTSAQKNPTAFYLCASSIDRDRGTEAFFGQGTRLTVV.

In its sample, this clone was seen a few times. The rearrangement uses TRBV7-7 and TRBJ2-7, with D perhaps matching TRBD1 or TRBD2 (5 bases each). CDR1 and CDR2 from the germline V gene are SSHAT and FNYEAQ (reference sequence). V lost 4 bases and J 5 bases, leaving 12 bases between the germline ends. The CDR3 runs to 13 residues. The CDR3 coding sequence is TGTGCCAGCAGCTACTCAGGGAGCGACGAGCAGTACTTC. Protein: CASSYSGSDEQYF.

V usage is TRBV4-2 and J usage is TRBJ2-7; possible D gene TRBD2, 5 bases. CDR1 and CDR2 from the germline V gene are LGHNA and YNFKEQ. This CDR3 has 14 residues. Trimming removed 4 bases at V and 4 bases at J, with 14 bases between. The CDR3 loop reads CASSPRASWYEQYF. The CDR3 bases are TGTGCCAGCAGCCCCCGGGCTAGCTGGTACGAGCAGTACTTC.

The V and J genes are TRBV10-3 and TRBJ1-2, with D uncertain. Between the trimmed V and J ends, which lost 3 bases and 4 bases, there was a span of 9 bases. Germline CDR1 reads ENHRY; CDR2 reads SYGVKD. The CDR3 spans 13 residues. The DNA for the CDR3 is TGTGCCATCAGTGACCGGGCCAGCTATGGCTACACCTTC. Protein product: CAISDRASYGYTF.

This clone has only a few counts. V gene TRBV6-4 combines with J gene TRBJ2-3, with no clear D. V was cut by 0 bases and J by 0 bases, with 7 bases left in between. Per the germline V gene, CDR1 is MRHNA and CDR2 is SNTAGT. This CDR3 comprises 15 residues. DNA for the CDR3: TGTGCCAGCAGTGACTCCGGGTCTAGCACAGATACGCAGTATTTT. The encoded protein is CASSDSGSSTDTQYF.

This chain uses TRBV7-9 with TRBJ2-5; D is undetermined. Germline V lookup: CDR1 SEHNR, CDR2 FQNEAQ (reference sequence). The CDR3 contains 12 residues. V was pared by 4 bases and J by 6 bases, with 9 bases between. The DNA for the CDR3 is TGTGCCAGCAGCTACGGACGACAGACCCAGTACTTC. Its translation is CASSYGRQTQYF. Supplemented by reference TRBV7-9 and TRBJ2-5, the full variable domain reads DTGVSQNPRHKITKRGQNVTFRCDPISEHNRLYWYRQTLGQGPEFLTYFQNEAQLEKSRLLSDRFSAERPKGSFSTLEIQRTEQGDSAMYLCASSYGRQTQYFGPGTRLLVL.

V gene TRBV28 combines with J gene TRBJ1-6, with 8 bases aligning to TRBD1. V trimming: 5 bases; J trimming: 9 bases; junction bases outside the gene matches: 9. The CDR3 contains 15 residues. Germline V lookup: CDR1 MDHEN, CDR2 SYDVKM. CDR3 loop: CASSALDRDVSPLHF. DNA for the CDR3: TGTGCCAGCAGTGCCCTGGACAGGGATGTTTCACCCCTCCACTTT.

The rearrangement links TRBV7-6 to TRBJ1-2, with D possibly TRBD1 on 5 matching bases. This CDR3 is built from 13 residues. V was clipped by 6 bases and J by 4 bases, with 12 bases between them. The germline gives CDR1 SGHVS, CDR2 FNYEAQ. The CDR3 region is CASRQASGYGYTF. DNA of the CDR3: TGTGCCAGCAGACAGGCCTCCGGCTATGGCTACACCTTC.

The V call is TRBV6-1, the J call TRBJ2-3; 9 nucleotides agree with TRBD2. CDR3 size: 17 residues. Germline CDR1 and CDR2: MNHNS and SASEGT. The V and J ends lost 3 bases and 0 bases, in that order; junction bases with no gene match: 7. The DNA of the CDR3 is TGTGCCAGCAGTGAGATAGCGGGGGCTTCTAGCACAGATACGCAGTATTTT. Protein: CASSEIAGASSTDTQYF.

This sequence joins TRBV11-2 and TRBJ1-5, with 8 positions matching TRBD1. The length of the CDR3 is 16 residues. V lost 5 bases and J lost 1; bases outside the gene matches: 7. Germline CDR1 and CDR2: SGHAT and FQNNGV. The CDR3 DNA reads as TGTGCCAGCAGCCCGGGGACAGGTACAAGCAATCAGCCCCAGCATTTT. It specifies CASSPGTGTSNQPQHF. The whole variable domain, filled in from reference TRBV11-2 and TRBJ1-5, reads EAGVAQSPRYKIIEKRQSVAFWCNPISGHATLYWYQQILGQGPKLLIQFQNNGVVDDSQLPKDRFSAERLKGVDSTLKIQPAKLEDSAVYLCASSPGTGTSNQPQHFGDGTRLSIL.

The rearrangement uses TRBV4-1 and TRBJ1-2; 12 positions agree with TRBD1. From germline, CDR1 is MGHRA and CDR2 YSYEKL. This CDR3 has 13 amino acids. Unmatched junction bases numbered 2, after V lost 7 bases and J lost 5 bases. The CDR3 coding sequence is TGCGCCAGCAAGGGACAGGGGGCGTATGGCTACACCTTC. It translates to CASKGQGAYGYTF.

V usage is TRBV2 and J usage is TRBJ2-7; a weak D match, TRBD1 (6 bases). The length of the CDR3 is 13 residues. The germline gives CDR1 SNHLY, CDR2 FYNNEI. Trimming shortened V by 4 bases and J by 2 bases, and 9 bases separated the two germline ends. CDR3 in DNA: TGTGCCAGCAGTGTGGACAGCACCTACGAGCAGTACTTC. Its protein is CASSVDSTYEQYF.

The gene calls are TRBV15 and TRBJ2-3; perhaps TRBD2 as D (7 bases). CDR1 and CDR2 (germline): LNHNV, YYDKDF (reference sequence). The CDR3 contains 15 residues. The V end was cut by 1 base, the J end by 7 bases, with 15 bases between. CDR3 protein: CATSRGGGGVNTQYF. CDR3 DNA sequence: TGTGCCACCAGCAGAGGAGGGGGGGGCGTAAATACGCAGTATTTT.

The chain combines TRBV15 with TRBJ2-1; a weak D match, TRBD2 (5 bases). V lost 5 bases and J lost 0, with 11 bases in between. Germline V lookup: CDR1 LNHNV, CDR2 YYDKDF (reference sequence). The CDR3 length is 15 residues. The CDR3 here is CATSPGLNSYNEQFF. CDR3 in DNA: TGTGCCACCAGCCCAGGACTTAACTCCTACAATGAGCAGTTCTTC.

This sequence joins TRBV30 and TRBJ1-5; D is uncertain. This CDR3 has 13 residues. Germline values: CDR1 GTSNPN, CDR2 SVGIG (reference sequence). V was pared by 4 bases and J by 0 bases, with 7 bases between. The CDR3 region is CAWTGDSNQPQHF. CDR3 in DNA: TGTGCCTGGACAGGAGATAGCAATCAGCCCCAGCATTTT.

As DNA, the CDR3 is TGCGCCAGCCTCGGACGCCGAGGGTGGAACACTGAAGCTTTCTTT. Its protein is CASLGRRGWNTEAFF. The chain is built from TRBV10-2 and TRBJ1-1; no clear D. V shed 8 bases and J shed 1 base, with 17 bases lying between them. Looked up from germline, CDR1 is WSHSY and CDR2 is SAAADI. The CDR3 sequence is 15 residues long.

This clone was recorded only once. CDR3 protein: CASSIGRGATGELFF. The CDR3 DNA is TGTGCCAGTAGTATCGGCAGGGGGGCTACCGGGGAGCTGTTTTTT. This chain connects TRBV19 to TRBJ2-2, with D possibly TRBD1 on 7 matching bases. The germline V gene has CDR1 LNHDA and CDR2 SQIVND (reference sequence). This CDR3 spans 15 amino acids. Trimming removed 3 bases at V and 5 bases at J, with 13 bases between.

The DNA for the CDR3 is TGCGCCAGCAGAGTCGATTGGGGACAGGGGTACTACGAGCAGTACTTC. As protein: CASRVDWGQGYYEQYF. The V call is TRBV5-1, the J call TRBJ2-7; 10 bases fit TRBD1. Per germline, CDR1 SGHRS and CDR2 YFSETQ. J lost 3 bases, V lost 5 bases, and 11 bases had no gene match. The CDR3 extends over 16 amino acids. The entire variable domain, with the rest obtained from reference TRBV5-1 and TRBJ2-7, is as follows: KAGVTQTPRYLIKTRGQQVTLSCSPISGHRSVSWYQQTPGQGLQFLFEYFSETQRNKGNFPGRFSGRQFSNSRSEMNVSTLELGDSALYLCASRVDWGQGYYEQYFGPGTRLTVT.